A selection of T cell receptor beta chains follows, all from one sample in a study of T cells in Graves' hyperthyroidism and ophthalmopathy. Using its own MiXCR run on the multiplex PCR reads, TCRdb lists one record per CDR3 protein. The data hold 600,000 or so distinct CDR3 sequences, with 14% observed a single time. The sequencing sample was made of blood. The source is a woman aged 18-29 years with Graves' ophthalmopathy. The CDR3 runs from the conserved cysteine through the conserved F or W. The D gene is left open where the match is weak. Clone size, where shown, is once, few, many, or a class for clones that have expanded.

cdr3_aa cdr3_nt d_call clone_size j_call v_call
CASSLGGGTDLPDTQYF TGTGCCAGCAGTTTGGGGGGGGGGACTGACCTCCCGGATACGCAGTATTTT TRBD2 many TRBJ2-3 TRBV12-3/TRBV12-4
CASSYADRGLYEQYF TGTGCCAGCAGTTACGCCGACAGGGGGCTATACGAGCAGTACTTC TRBD1 many TRBJ2-7 TRBV6-5
CASSKGRGDQPQHF TGTGCCAGTAGTAAAGGCAGGGGGGATCAGCCCCAGCATTTT TRBD1 few TRBJ1-5 TRBV19
CASSVRSILGSYNEQYF TGTGCCAGCAGTGTGCGGTCAATCCTAGGGTCCTACAATGAGCAGTACTTC - - TRBJ2-7 TRBV25-1
CASSSTGSWQPQHF TGTGCCAGCAGTTCCACAGGGTCATGGCAGCCCCAGCATTTT - - TRBJ1-5 TRBV6-2/TRBV6-3
CASSQGGASGMADTQYF TGTGCCAGCAGCCAAGGGGGAGCTAGCGGGATGGCAGATACGCAGTATTTT TRBD2 many TRBJ2-3 TRBV3-1
CASSIGRNTGELFF TGTGCCAGTAGTATAGGAAGGAACACCGGGGAGCTGTTTTTT - - TRBJ2-2 TRBV19
CASSQEGTSGMKLFF TGTGCCAGCAGCCAAGAAGGGACTAGCGGGATGAAGCTGTTTTTT TRBD2 - TRBJ2-2 TRBV7-2
CASSLSLGGSYEQYF TGTGCCAGCAGCTTATCTCTTGGGGGATCCTACGAGCAGTACTTC - many TRBJ2-7 TRBV7-9
CASSQDVQGAYFGNTGELFF TGTGCCAGCAGCCAAGACGTCCAGGGGGCGTATTTTGGGAACACCGGGGAGCTGTTTTTT TRBD1 few TRBJ2-2 TRBV3-1
CASSERLSPGDTIYF TGTGCCAGCAGTGAACGGTTAAGCCCCGGGGACACCATATATTTT - - TRBJ1-3 TRBV25-1
CAINSWTGSESYGYTF TGTGCCATCAACAGTTGGACAGGGTCAGAAAGCTATGGCTACACCTTC TRBD1 - TRBJ1-2 TRBV10-3
CASSVQSGRSYNEQFF TGTGCCAGCAGCGTACAAAGCGGGAGGTCCTACAATGAGCAGTTCTTC TRBD2 - TRBJ2-1 TRBV9
CASSIRLAAETQYF TGTGCCAGTAGTATTAGACTCGCCGCCGAGACCCAGTACTTC - many TRBJ2-5 TRBV19
CASSLEGRLGTQYF TGTGCCAGCAGCTTAGAAGGGCGCCTAGGGACGCAGTATTTT - many TRBJ2-3 TRBV11-2
CATKPGQGALGEKLLF TGTGCCACGAAACCGGGACAGGGGGCCCTAGGTGAAAAACTGCTTTTT TRBD1 few TRBJ1-4 TRBV7-9
CASSLARRSYEQYF TGTGCCAGCAGTTTAGCGCGTCGCTCCTACGAGCAGTACTTC - many TRBJ2-7 TRBV12-3/TRBV12-4
CASSIMGGWSNQPQHF TGTGCCAGCAGTATCATGGGGGGCTGGAGCAATCAGCCCCAGCATTTT - many TRBJ1-5 TRBV27
CASSLWDPSQGEQYF TGTGCCAGCAGTTTATGGGACCCGAGCCAGGGCGAGCAGTACTTC - - TRBJ2-7 TRBV27
CASSYPGTGESFSYNEQFF TGTGCCAGCAGTTACCCCGGGACAGGGGAATCCTTTTCCTACAATGAGCAGTTCTTC TRBD1 few TRBJ2-1 TRBV6-8
CASSFMSGGTLNTQYF TGTGCCAGCAGCTTTATGTCGGGAGGGACATTAAATACGCAGTATTTT TRBD2 many TRBJ2-3 TRBV5-5
CASSLATSGRAYNEQFF TGTGCCAGCAGCTTGGCCACTAGCGGGAGGGCCTACAATGAGCAGTTCTTC TRBD2 few TRBJ2-1 TRBV5-6
CSAVPLGNQPQHF TGCAGTGCTGTACCGTTAGGCAATCAGCCCCAGCATTTT - - TRBJ1-5 TRBV20-1
CASSFAAGGRNEQYF TGTGCCAGCAGCTTCGCGGCGGGAGGGAGGAACGAGCAGTACTTC TRBD2 - TRBJ2-7 TRBV9
CASSLADTGGHTGELFF TGTGCCAGCAGCTTAGCGGATACAGGGGGCCACACCGGGGAGCTGTTTTTT TRBD1 many TRBJ2-2 TRBV7-9
CASSNRGQGGELFF TGTGCCAGTAGTAACAGGGGGCAGGGCGGGGAGCTGTTTTTT TRBD1 - TRBJ2-2 TRBV19
CSASGSKNTGELFF TGCAGTGCTAGCGGGAGTAAAAACACCGGGGAGCTGTTTTTT - many TRBJ2-2 TRBV20-1
CASSPGTQNTGELFF TGTGCCAGTAGTCCCGGGACTCAGAACACCGGGGAGCTGTTTTTT - - TRBJ2-2 TRBV19
CSVSQGPYEQYF TGCAGCGTTAGTCAGGGGCCCTACGAGCAGTACTTC - many TRBJ2-7 TRBV29-1
CASSPRSRPGAFF TGTGCCAGCAGTCCTAGGTCGAGGCCTGGAGCTTTCTTT - - TRBJ1-1 TRBV7-9
CASSLEDGNEQFF TGTGCCAGCAGCTTGGAAGACGGCAATGAGCAGTTCTTC - - TRBJ2-1 TRBV7-2
CASSPTGGEDTQYF TGTGCCAGCAGCCCGACAGGGGGCGAGGATACGCAGTATTTT TRBD1 many TRBJ2-3 TRBV7-3
CASSYPGTGGAEQYF TGTGCCAGCAGCTATCCCGGGACAGGGGGCGCCGAGCAGTACTTC TRBD1 - TRBJ2-7 TRBV28
CASSLTIYGELFF TGTGCCAGCAGTTTAACGATATACGGGGAGCTGTTTTTT - - TRBJ2-2 TRBV27
CASSPTGGQPQHF TGTGCCAGCAGTCCCACGGGCGGTCAGCCCCAGCATTTT - - TRBJ1-5 TRBV28
CASSLRLAGGPGEQYF TGTGCCAGCTCACTGCGACTAGCGGGAGGGCCGGGCGAGCAGTACTTC TRBD2 few TRBJ2-7 TRBV18